This is a list of T cell receptor beta chains from one sample in a study of technical replicates of blood from several donors. Sequenced by immunoSEQ multiplex PCR; TCRdb stores in-frame clones only, minus some. The sample shows about 13,000 clones, around 85% of them seen only once. The specimen was PBMCs. The receptors shown here come from a human donor in good health. Each CDR3 is given with its conserved first and last residue. Each record gives: J gene, D gene, V gene, clone size, CDR3 protein, CDR3 DNA. D genes are given only for firm matches. Clone size, where shown, is once, few, many, or a class for clones that have expanded.

TRBJ2-3	NA	TRBV7-8	NA	CASRPTGRTDTQYF	TGTGCCAGCAGACCGACAGGGAGGACAGATACGCAGTATTTT
TRBJ2-6	NA	TRBV27	NA	CASSLLRQSGANVLTF	TGTGCCAGCAGTTTATTGCGGCAGTCTGGGGCCAACGTCCTGACTTTC
TRBJ2-5	TRBD2	TRBV5-6	NA	CASSLWLAGVGETQYF	TGTGCCAGCAGCTTGTGGCTAGCGGGAGTGGGAGAGACCCAGTACTTC
TRBJ1-3	NA	TRBV7-6	NA	CASSLDPGTGNTIYF	TGTGCCAGCAGCTTAGATCCGGGTACCGGAAACACCATATATTTT
TRBJ1-4	TRBD1	TRBV5-1	NA	CASSLAPPGQGNEKLFF	TGCGCCAGCAGCTTGGCCCCACCGGGACAGGGGAATGAAAAACTGTTTTTT
TRBJ2-5	NA	TRBV6-5	NA	CASLETGTQYF	TGTGCCAGCCTCGAGACGGGGACCCAGTACTTC
TRBJ1-1	TRBD1	TRBV5-1	NA	CASSLAPQGANTEAFF	TGCGCCAGCAGCTTGGCCCCCCAGGGGGCGAACACTGAAGCTTTCTTT
TRBJ1-1	TRBD1	TRBV29-1	NA	CSVEGRTGAINTEAFF	TGCAGCGTTGAAGGCCGGACAGGGGCTATAAACACTGAAGCTTTCTTT
TRBJ2-7	TRBD2	TRBV2	NA	CASDLTSGSYEQYF	TGTGCCAGTGACCTGACTAGCGGGTCCTACGAGCAGTACTTC
TRBJ2-4	NA	TRBV19	NA	CASSIALGSGSKNIQYF	TGTGCCAGTAGTATAGCCTTGGGTAGCGGTTCCAAAAACATTCAGTACTTC
TRBJ1-1	TRBD1	TRBV28	NA	CASSPRDRMNTEAFF	TGTGCCAGCAGTCCGCGGGACAGAATGAACACTGAAGCTTTCTTT
TRBJ2-1	TRBD2	TRBV6-6	once	CASSPTSDLYNEQFF	TGTGCCAGCAGCCCCACTAGCGACCTGTACAATGAGCAGTTCTTC
TRBJ2-3	TRBD1	TRBV2	NA	CASSSGTGHTDTQYF	TGTGCCAGCAGTAGCGGGACAGGGCACACAGATACGCAGTATTTT
TRBJ1-5	TRBD1	TRBV2	NA	CASRGQRGQPQHF	TGTGCCAGCCGGGGACAGAGGGGTCAGCCCCAGCATTTT
TRBJ1-2	NA	TRBV27	NA	CASATATTNYGYTF	TGTGCCAGTGCGACAGCTACAACTAACTATGGCTACACCTTC
TRBJ2-2	TRBD2	TRBV5-6	NA	CASSRGLGNTGELFF	TGTGCCAGCAGCCGCGGACTAGGAAACACCGGGGAGCTGTTTTTT
TRBJ2-3	NA	TRBV29-1	NA	CSVDYRQDTQYF	TGCAGCGTTGATTACCGACAGGATACGCAGTATTTT
TRBJ2-3	TRBD2	TRBV19	NA	CASSPIAGATFTDTQYF	TGTGCCAGTAGTCCCATAGCGGGGGCAACCTTCACAGATACGCAGTATTTT
TRBJ1-2	NA	TRBV2	NA	CASSDRQPGGYTF	TGTGCCAGCAGTGATCGACAGCCAGGGGGCTACACCTTC
TRBJ2-1	NA	TRBV28	NA	CASSLLRVYNEQFF	TGTGCCAGCAGTTTATTGAGAGTCTACAATGAGCAGTTCTTC
TRBJ1-1	TRBD1	TRBV7-8	once	CASSYDRVNTEAFF	TGTGCCAGCAGCTATGACAGGGTGAACACTGAAGCTTTCTTT
TRBJ2-7	TRBD1	TRBV7-8	NA	CASSPTLGTESYEQYF	TGTGCCAGCAGCCCAACTCTTGGGACAGAGTCCTACGAGCAGTACTTC
TRBJ1-1	NA	TRBV10-3	NA	CAIIASQNTEAFF	TGTGCCATCATAGCCAGTCAGAACACTGAAGCTTTCTTT
TRBJ2-7	NA	TRBV11-2	NA	CASSPNSLYEQYF	TGTGCCAGCAGCCCCAACTCTCTGTACGAGCAGTACTTC
TRBJ1-1	NA	TRBV27	NA	CASSLVGGNTEAFF	TGTGCCAGCAGTTTAGTAGGGGGGAACACTGAAGCTTTCTTT
TRBJ2-7	TRBD2	TRBV5-1	NA	CASSNPTSEGQYF	TGCGCCAGCAGCAACCCGACTAGCGAGGGGCAGTACTTC
TRBJ2-3	TRBD2	TRBV5-6	NA	CASSNGLADPDTQYF	TGTGCCAGCAGTAACGGACTAGCGGATCCAGATACGCAGTATTTT
TRBJ2-1	TRBD2	TRBV6-5	NA	CASSYSGTRRNNEQFF	TGTGCCAGCAGTTACTCCGGGACTAGGAGGAACAATGAGCAGTTCTTC
TRBJ1-2	NA	TRBV19	NA	CASSRGEVGGYTF	TGTGCCAGTAGCAGGGGAGAGGTCGGCGGCTACACCTTC
TRBJ2-5	TRBD2	TRBV4-2	NA	CASSQDPGLAGERETQYF	TGTGCCAGCAGCCAAGATCCCGGACTAGCGGGAGAGAGAGAGACCCAGTACTTC
TRBJ2-2	TRBD2	TRBV7-8	NA	CASSPTSLAGVAGELFF	TGTGCCAGCAGCCCTACCTCACTAGCGGGAGTCGCCGGGGAGCTGTTTTTT
TRBJ2-1	TRBD2	TRBV6-1	NA	CASSETASGNNEQFF	TGTGCCAGCAGTGAAACCGCTAGCGGGAACAATGAGCAGTTCTTC
TRBJ2-1	NA	TRBV5-5	NA	CASSLGGGAGVNEQFF	TGTGCCAGCAGCTTGGGTGGGGGCGCAGGTGTCAATGAGCAGTTCTTC
TRBJ2-1	NA	TRBV20-1	NA	CSAHGGTGQFF	TGCAGTGCTCACGGGGGGACAGGGCAGTTCTTC
TRBJ1-1	TRBD1	TRBV27	NA	CASSTKDRENTEAFF	TGTGCCAGCAGTACCAAGGACAGGGAGAACACTGAAGCTTTCTTT
TRBJ2-4	TRBD2	TRBV4-2	NA	CASSLGLALTKNIQYF	TGTGCCAGCAGCCTCGGACTAGCTTTGACCAAAAACATTCAGTACTTC
TRBJ1-3	NA	TRBV5-1	once	CASSLRSGAGSGNTIYF	TGCGCCAGCAGCTTGCGGTCAGGGGCAGGGTCGGGAAACACCATATATTTT
TRBJ1-5	NA	TRBV19	NA	CASSPFRGNQPQHF	TGTGCCAGTAGTCCGTTCAGGGGCAATCAGCCCCAGCATTTT
TRBJ2-5	NA	TRBV7-9	NA	CASRGTSETQYF	TGTGCCAGCAGGGGGACAAGCGAGACCCAGTACTTC
TRBJ2-1	NA	TRBV15	once	CATSSSPAATYNEQFF	TGTGCCACCAGCAGCTCGCCCGCGGCTACCTACAATGAGCAGTTCTTC
TRBJ2-7	TRBD2	TRBV9	NA	CASSVGGGTYEQYF	TGTGCCAGCAGCGTGGGGGGAGGGACCTACGAGCAGTACTTC
TRBJ1-5	NA	TRBV6-1	NA	CASREGWVAGQPQHF	TGTGCCAGCAGGGAGGGATGGGTCGCGGGTCAGCCCCAGCATTTT
TRBJ2-2	TRBD2	TRBV6-1	NA	CASSEELAGGRGELFF	TGTGCCAGCAGTGAAGAACTAGCGGGAGGGCGGGGGGAGCTGTTTTTT
TRBJ2-5	TRBD1	TRBV28	NA	CASRDPRGKTQYF	TGTGCCAGCAGGGACCCCAGGGGGAAGACCCAGTACTTC
TRBJ2-1	TRBD2	TRBV5-1	NA	CASSLLAGGGTNNEQFF	TGCGCCAGCAGCCTACTAGCGGGAGGGGGGACTAACAATGAGCAGTTCTTC
TRBJ1-4	TRBD1	TRBV19	NA	CASTSRTGDSDEKLFF	TGTGCCAGTACCTCCCGGACAGGGGATAGTGATGAAAAACTGTTTTTT
TRBJ1-5	NA	TRBV7-6	once	CASSLAQNQPQHF	TGTGCCAGCAGCTTAGCACAGAATCAGCCCCAGCATTTT
TRBJ1-5	NA	TRBV11-2	NA	CASSLGLRQPQHF	TGTGCCAGCAGCTTAGGCTTGCGGCAGCCCCAGCATTTT
TRBJ2-7	TRBD1	TRBV10-2	NA	CASGEGANYEQYF	TGCGCCAGCGGCGAGGGGGCTAACTACGAGCAGTACTTC
TRBJ2-3	NA	TRBV4-1	NA	CASSQPLAPATDTQYF	TGCGCCAGCAGCCAACCCCTAGCGCCAGCCACAGATACGCAGTATTTT
TRBJ2-1	NA	TRBV27	few	CASSLQGSNEQFF	TGTGCCAGCAGTTTGCAGGGGTCGAATGAGCAGTTCTTC
TRBJ2-7	TRBD1	TRBV7-2	once	CASSIGQGAYEQYF	TGTGCCAGCAGCATCGGACAGGGGGCTTACGAGCAGTACTTC
TRBJ1-2	TRBD1	TRBV6-5	NA	CAIGDPGQNYGYTF	TGTGCCATTGGGGATCCGGGACAGAACTATGGCTACACCTTC
TRBJ2-5	NA	TRBV7-2	few	CASSLANQETQYF	TGTGCCAGCAGCTTAGCGAATCAGGAGACCCAGTACTTC